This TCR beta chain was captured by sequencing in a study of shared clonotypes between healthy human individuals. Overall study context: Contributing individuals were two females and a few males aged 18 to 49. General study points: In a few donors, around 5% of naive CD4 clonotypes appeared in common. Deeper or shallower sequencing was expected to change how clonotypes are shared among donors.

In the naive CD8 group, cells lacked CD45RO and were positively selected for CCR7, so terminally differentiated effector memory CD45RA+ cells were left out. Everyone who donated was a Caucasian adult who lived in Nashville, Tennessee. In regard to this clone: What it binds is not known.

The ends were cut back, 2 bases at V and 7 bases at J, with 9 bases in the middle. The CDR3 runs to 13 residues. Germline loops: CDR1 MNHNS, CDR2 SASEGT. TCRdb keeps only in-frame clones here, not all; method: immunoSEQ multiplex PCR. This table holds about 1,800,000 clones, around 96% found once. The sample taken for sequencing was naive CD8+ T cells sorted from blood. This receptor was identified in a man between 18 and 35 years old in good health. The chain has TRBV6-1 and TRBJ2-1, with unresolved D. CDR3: CASSERVWNEQFF. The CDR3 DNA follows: TGTGCCAGCAGTGAAAGGGTGTGGAATGAGCAGTTCTTC.